The 25 T cell receptor beta chains presented below share a single source sample, sequenced in a study of molecular identifiers for immune sequencing clone quantification. TCRdb ran MiXCR on the PCR reads and lists one entry per CDR3 protein. The sample shows around 480,000 distinct CDR3 sequences, around a fifth of them seen only once. Sequenced: naive CD8+ T cells from blood, with Jurkat cell RNA spiked in. The subset denotes: FACS-sorted CD8+CD4-CCR7+CD45RA+ naive T cells. The receptors originated from a human donor in good health. Some libraries in this study had Jurkat cell RNA spiked in.

This clonotype was seen a handful of times. The J gene is TRBJ2-3, the V gene TRBV10-3; TRBD1 or TRBD2 may be the D gene (5 bases each). Trimming took 3 bases from V and 4 from J, leaving 11 bases between them. The CDR3 spans 14 residues. CDR1 is ENHRY and CDR2 is SYGVKD in the germline V gene. The DNA for the CDR3 is TGTGCCATCAGTGATAGGGACCAGTCAGATACGCAGTATTTT. Translated: CAISDRDQSDTQYF.

This sequence joins TRBV20-1 and TRBJ2-5; D possibly uses TRBD1 or TRBD2 (5 bases each). Germline CDR1 and CDR2: DFQATT and SNEGSKA (reference sequence). CDR3 length: 14 residues. V lost 0 bases and J lost 4, with 12 bases in between. CDR3 sequence: CSAREGTPGETQYF. In DNA form, the CDR3 reads TGCAGTGCTAGAGAAGGGACCCCGGGAGAGACCCAGTACTTC.

The V and J genes are TRBV27 and TRBJ2-2; D is unclear. CDR3 length: 13 residues. Germline values: CDR1 MNHEY, CDR2 SMNVEV (reference sequence). V was trimmed by 11 bases and J by 1 base, leaving 11 bases between them. The CDR3 nucleotides read TGTGCCTCGTTGTGGGAGAACACCGGGGAGCTGTTTTTT. This encodes CASLWENTGELFF.

The chain combines TRBV12-3 or TRBV12-4 with TRBJ2-7; D not resolved. V was cut by 3 bases and J by 0 bases, with 9 bases left in between. CDR3 length: 14 amino acids. The DNA of the CDR3 is TGTGCCAGCAGTTTTGTAGGTAGCTCCTACGAGCAGTACTTC. This gives the protein CASSFVGSSYEQYF.

V and J are TRBV19 and TRBJ2-1; 8 nucleotides align to TRBD1. The V and J ends lost 3 bases and 3 bases, in that order; junction bases with no gene match: 7. This CDR3 has 16 amino acids. The germline gives CDR1 LNHDA, CDR2 SQIVND (reference sequence). CDR3 bases: TGTGCCAGTAGTATTGGTGCAGGGGGCTACTACAATGAGCAGTTCTTC. This gives the protein CASSIGAGGYYNEQFF.

Concerning this clonotype: Since a much larger clone is just one base distant, this may be a read error. This chain connects TRBV10-2 to TRBJ2-3; D is undetermined. Germline assignment: CDR1 WSHSY and CDR2 SAAADI. This CDR3 is 13 amino acids long. With 2 bases removed from V and 4 bases from J, the gap between germline ends came to 7 bases. In nucleotides, the CDR3 is TGCGCCAGCAGTGAGACGCCCTCAGATACGCAGTATTTT. Protein sequence: CASSETPSDTQYF.

This clonotype occurred many times. The chain couples TRBV4-1 to TRBJ1-5; TRBD1 is a possible D gene (5 bases). V lost 2 bases and J lost 9, with 23 bases in between. The CDR3 spans 17 residues. Germline CDR1 and CDR2: MGHRA and YSYEKL. The CDR3 region is CASSQNNRDRHFLPQHF. The CDR3 nucleotides are TGCGCCAGCAGCCAAAATAACCGGGACCGCCATTTTTTGCCCCAGCATTTT.

The chain combines TRBV7-9 with TRBJ1-4, with a possible D match to TRBD1 (6 bases). CDR1 and CDR2 from the germline V gene are SEHNR and FQNEAQ (reference sequence). Deletions cut 5 bases from V and 6 bases from J, with 19 bases between. This CDR3 has 16 residues. CDR3 DNA: TGTGCCAGCAGCCCAGTCCTGACAGGAGCTTATGAAAAACTGTTTTTT. Its translation is CASSPVLTGAYEKLFF. Looking up the rest from reference TRBV7-9 and TRBJ1-4 gives the full variable domain: DTGVSQNPRHKITKRGQNVTFRCDPISEHNRLYWYRQTLGQGPEFLTYFQNEAQLEKSRLLSDRFSAERPKGSFSTLEIQRTEQGDSAMYLCASSPVLTGAYEKLFFGSGTQLSVL.

On this clonotype: Sequence at one end of the junction differs from germline and may be a read error. CDR3 residues: CASSIQGFTGELFF. As DNA, the CDR3 is TGTGCTAGTAGTATCCAGGGGTTCACCGGGGAGCTGTTTTTT. The V gene is TRBV19, the J gene TRBJ2-2, with D possibly matching TRBD1 (6 bases). CDR1 is LNHDA and CDR2 is SQIVND in the germline V gene (reference sequence). The CDR3 runs 14 residues.

As for this clonotype: This could be a read error, since a much larger clone is one nucleotide away. The chain combines TRBV4-3 with TRBJ2-4; 7 positions match TRBD2. J gave up 3 bases and V 0 bases, and 11 bases lay outside the gene matches. CDR3 size: 18 residues. Germline CDR1 LGHNA, CDR2 YSLEER. The CDR3 DNA reads as TGCGCCAGCAGCCAAGATCAGCAGACTAGCTCGGGCAAAAACATTCAGTACTTC. Translation gives CASSQDQQTSSGKNIQYF.

Points on this clonotype: A read error may be the cause here, since a much bigger clone is one base away. V is TRBV27 and J is TRBJ2-7; D may be TRBD1 (7 bases). CDR3 length: 13 amino acids. Between the trimmed V and J ends, which lost 4 bases and 2 bases, there was a span of 9 bases. CDR1 is MNHEY and CDR2 is SMNVEV in the germline V gene (reference sequence). CDR3: CASSWRGPYEQYF. The CDR3 coding sequence is TGTGCCAGCAGTTGGAGGGGGCCCTACGAGCAGTACTTC.

This clonotype was seen more than once but under ten times. V is TRBV29-1 and J is TRBJ1-1; 9 bases are shared with TRBD1. The CDR3 covers 11 residues. Germline loops: CDR1 SQVTM, CDR2 ANQGSEA. The J segment lost 6 bases and the V segment lost 8 bases, leaving 4 bases of the junction unmatched. The CDR3 DNA reads as TGCAGCCAAAGACAGGGGGCTGAAGCTTTCTTT. Amino acid sequence: CSQRQGAEAFF.

Many counts were recorded for this clonotype. V usage is TRBV3-1 and J usage is TRBJ2-5; 9 positions match TRBD2. The J segment lost 3 bases and the V segment lost 3 bases, leaving 8 bases of the junction unmatched. The CDR3 has 16 amino acids. Germline loops: CDR1 LGHDT, CDR2 YNNKEL (reference sequence). CDR3 region: CASSQWSGRREETQYF. The CDR3 nucleotides read TGTGCCAGCAGCCAGTGGAGCGGGAGGAGAGAAGAGACCCAGTACTTC.

V is TRBV2 and J is TRBJ2-7; D is unresolved. In germline, CDR1 is SNHLY, CDR2 FYNNEI. Trimming left V 3 bases short and J 2 bases short, with 8 bases between. This CDR3 has 13 residues. The CDR3 protein is CASSEGFTYEQYF. Here the CDR3 DNA reads TGTGCCAGCAGTGAGGGATTCACCTACGAGCAGTACTTC. The complete variable domain, with remaining parts taken from reference TRBV2 and TRBJ2-7, reads EPEVTQTPSHQVTQMGQEVILRCVPISNHLYFYWYRQILGQKVEFLVSFYNNEISEKSEIFDDQFSVERPDGSNFTLKIRSTKLEDSAMYFCASSEGFTYEQYFGPGTRLTVT.

This clonotype was recorded at least ten times. This chain links TRBV14 with TRBJ1-2; no reliable D call. V gave up 1 base and J gave up 0 bases, with 12 bases separating them. This CDR3 region has 16 residues. CDR1 is SGHDN, CDR2 FVKESK, per germline. Here the CDR3 reads CASSQVFDQANYGYTF. CDR3 nucleotide sequence: TGTGCCAGCAGCCAAGTATTCGATCAAGCTAACTATGGCTACACCTTC.

Remarks on this clonotype: One end of the junction does not line up with germline, which may come from a read error. This chain uses TRBV6-1 with TRBJ2-3, with 9 bases fitting TRBD1. Looked up from germline, CDR1 is MNHNS and CDR2 is SASEGT. This CDR3 has 15 amino acids. The CDR3 region is CAGSGRDRDTDTQYF. The CDR3 nucleotides are TGTGCCGGCAGTGGCCGGGACAGGGACACAGATACGCAGTATTTT.

This clonotype was seen a few times. The CDR3 reads CSAREETGLGSPLHF. CDR3 in DNA: TGCAGTGCTAGGGAGGAGACGGGATTGGGGTCACCCCTCCACTTT. The J gene is TRBJ1-6, the V gene TRBV20-1; D uncertain. The CDR3 sequence is 15 residues long. Deletions cut 3 bases from V and 10 bases from J, with 19 bases between. CDR1 and CDR2 from the germline V gene are DFQATT and SNEGSKA (reference sequence).

This clonotype was counted many times. The V gene is TRBV28, the J gene TRBJ1-1; D remains unclear. This CDR3 is built from 15 residues. V lost 6 bases to trimming and J lost 3 bases, with 17 bases between them. The germline CDR1 and CDR2 sequences are MDHEN and SYDVKM. This chain's CDR3 is CASRSTTTLDTEAFF. The CDR3 bases are TGTGCCAGCAGATCTACAACTACCCTGGACACTGAAGCTTTCTTT.

This clonotype was counted only a few times. The rearrangement links TRBV29-1 to TRBJ2-1, with 7 bases identical to TRBD1. Germline trimming cut 2 bases from V and 4 bases from J; bases unmatched to any gene: 5. The CDR3 length is 14 residues. Looked up from germline, CDR1 is SQVTM and CDR2 is ANQGSEA. CDR3 region: CSVEQGVWYNEQFF. Written as DNA, the CDR3 is TGCAGCGTTGAACAGGGGGTATGGTACAATGAGCAGTTCTTC.

This chain uses TRBV19 with TRBJ2-6; D not certain. Trimming stripped 2 bases from V and 0 bases from J, with 14 bases between. Germline V gene lookup returns CDR1 LNHDA and CDR2 SQIVND (reference sequence). This CDR3 is 18 amino acids long. The CDR3 region is CASSIHDVRPSGANVLTF. CDR3 DNA: TGTGCCAGTAGTATACATGACGTTAGGCCCTCTGGGGCCAACGTCCTGACTTTC.

This clonotype was detected a few times. CDR3 nucleotides: TGTGCCAGCAGGACAGAGACTACCTACAATGAGCAGTTCTTC. This gives the protein CASRTETTYNEQFF. The rearrangement uses TRBV6-1 and TRBJ2-1; D tentatively reads TRBD1 or TRBD2 (5 bases each). The CDR3 length is 14 residues. Looked up from germline, CDR1 is MNHNS and CDR2 is SASEGT. Trimming shortened V by 6 bases and J by 2 bases, and 11 bases separated the two germline ends.

This clonotype was found many times. The chain joins TRBV2 to TRBJ1-4; D ambiguous. From germline, CDR1 is SNHLY and CDR2 FYNNEI. The CDR3 totals 15 residues. The ends were cut back, 1 base at V and 8 bases at J, with 14 bases in the middle. The CDR3 reads CASSEGQAAREKLFF. DNA for the CDR3: TGTGCCAGCAGTGAAGGGCAGGCAGCCCGAGAAAAACTGTTTTTT.

CDR3 nucleotide sequence: TGTGCCAGTTTGGACAGCGGGGGCACTGAAGCTTTCTTT. Protein product: CASLDSGGTEAFF. The chain uses TRBV19 and TRBJ1-1; TRBD1 might be the D (6 bases). Deletions cut 8 bases from V and 4 bases from J, with 14 bases between. This CDR3 spans 13 amino acids. CDR1 and CDR2 from the germline V gene are LNHDA and SQIVND (reference sequence).

Notes on this clonotype: This may be a read error: a much more frequent sequence differs by one nucleotide. This chain joins TRBV29-1 and TRBJ2-7, with D uncertain. The CDR3 has 11 residues. The germline V gene has CDR1 SQVTM and CDR2 ANQGSEA. The V gene lost 5 bases and the J gene lost 6 bases, with 11 bases spanning the gap. CDR3 region: CSVLPRSEQYF. The DNA of the CDR3 is TGCAGCGTTTTGCCCCGCTCCGAGCAGTACTTC.

This clonotype was seen many times. This rearrangement joins TRBV7-9 to TRBJ1-4, with D possibly matching TRBD1 (5 bases). The length of the CDR3 is 15 residues. In germline, CDR1 is SEHNR, CDR2 FQNEAQ (reference sequence). V was trimmed by 5 bases and J by 4 bases, leaving 14 bases between them. The CDR3 protein is CASSPMTGRNEKLFF. The CDR3 DNA reads as TGTGCCAGCAGCCCTATGACGGGACGTAATGAAAAACTGTTTTTT. Full variable domain (outside the CDR3, taken from reference TRBV7-9 and TRBJ1-4): DTGVSQNPRHKITKRGQNVTFRCDPISEHNRLYWYRQTLGQGPEFLTYFQNEAQLEKSRLLSDRFSAERPKGSFSTLEIQRTEQGDSAMYLCASSPMTGRNEKLFFGSGTQLSVL.